Listed below are T cell receptor beta chains from one sample, sequenced in a study of Graves' ophthalmopathy and Graves' hyperthyroidism. Each CDR3 protein gets one entry after TCRdb re-called the multiplex PCR reads with MiXCR. Among about 480,000 distinct CDR3 sequences listed, around 15% were seen once. Sequenced material: blood. Receptor source: a woman aged 30 to 39 with Graves' ophthalmopathy. Both conserved end residues are part of each CDR3. The D gene is left open where the match is weak. Rows may omit the clone size; those that give it use once, few, many or a size class.

>TRBV6-5|NA|TRBJ1-1|many
TGTGCCAGCAGTTATACCCGGAGCACTGAAGCTTTCTTT
CASSYTRSTEAFF
>TRBV14|NA|TRBJ1-1|NA
TGTGCCAGCAGCCAGTCGACAGGACTCCGGACTGAAGCTTTCTTT
CASSQSTGLRTEAFF
>TRBV6-2/TRBV6-3|NA|TRBJ1-5|many
TGTGCCAGCACCTTATACGGCAATCAGCCCCAGCATTTT
CASTLYGNQPQHF
>TRBV9|TRBD2|TRBJ2-5|many
TGTGCCAGCAGCCACCCCAAGCGGGGGGGTCAAGAGACCCAGTACTTC
CASSHPKRGGQETQYF
>TRBV5-1|NA|TRBJ2-7|NA
TGCTCCACGGGGGACGGGGGATCCTACGAGCAGTACTTC
CSTGDGGSYEQYF
>TRBV6-1|TRBD1|TRBJ2-7|many
TGTGCCAGCACGGGACAGGGGGCGTGGGAGCAGTACTTC
CASTGQGAWEQYF
>TRBV30|NA|TRBJ2-5|few
TGTGCCTGGAACGGGGACCCAAAAGAGACCCAGTACTTC
CAWNGDPKETQYF
>TRBV5-1|TRBD2|TRBJ2-2|many
TGCGCCAGCACCCCGACTAGCGGCACCGGGGAGCTGTTTTTT
CASTPTSGTGELFF
>TRBV6-5|NA|TRBJ2-3|few
TGTGCCAGCAGTTACGGTTTGGGCCAGGGCACAGATACGCAGTATTTT
CASSYGLGQGTDTQYF
>TRBV28|NA|TRBJ2-5|many
TGTGCCAGCAGTTCCGAGTACCTAAAAGAGACCCAGTACTTC
CASSSEYLKETQYF
>TRBV12-3/TRBV12-4|TRBD1|TRBJ1-5|once
TGTGCCAGCACCCGACAGGGGAGGAATCAGCCCCAGCATTTT
CASTRQGRNQPQHF
>TRBV12-3/TRBV12-4|TRBD1|TRBJ1-2|few
TGTGCCAGCAGTTTATTGGGACAGGGTTCCTATGGCTACACCTTC
CASSLLGQGSYGYTF
>TRBV7-3|NA|TRBJ2-7|once
TGTGCCAGCAGCCCTGGCGGGACCCTCTCCTACGAGCAGTACTTC
CASSPGGTLSYEQYF
>TRBV28|NA|TRBJ2-7|many
TGTGCCAGCAGTTTATTCCCCTCCGGCGGCCTCTCACCCTACGAGCAGTACTTC
CASSLFPSGGLSPYEQYF
>TRBV27|NA|TRBJ1-5|many
TGTGCCAGCGGGGACAATCAGCCCCAGCATTTT
CASGDNQPQHF
>TRBV10-3|NA|TRBJ2-5|many
TGTGCCGTAGGCACATCGTCAGAGACCCAGTACTTC
CAVGTSSETQYF
>TRBV6-2/TRBV6-3|TRBD1|TRBJ2-7|many
TGTGCCAGCAGGCAGGGGGAGAGCGTCTCCTACGAGCAGTACTTC
CASRQGESVSYEQYF
>TRBV7-9|NA|TRBJ2-5|few
TGTGCCAGCAGCTTTAATAACAGAGGAGAGACCCAGTACTTC
CASSFNNRGETQYF
>TRBV11-2|NA|TRBJ1-2|few
TGTGCCAGCAGCCCGAAAACAGGATACTATGGCTACACCTTC
CASSPKTGYYGYTF
>TRBV4-1|NA|TRBJ2-7|NA
TGCGCCAGCAGCCAGACCGGGACTCCATTCGACGAGCAGTACTTC
CASSQTGTPFDEQYF
>TRBV5-1|TRBD1|TRBJ2-7|NA
TGCGCCAGCAGCCGGGACAGGGGAGTTAACGAGCAGTACTTC
CASSRDRGVNEQYF
>TRBV12-3/TRBV12-4|TRBD1|TRBJ2-6|many
TGTGCCAGCAGTTTGGCGGACAGGGGCTCTGGGGCCAACGTCCTGACTTTC
CASSLADRGSGANVLTF
>TRBV12-3/TRBV12-4|TRBD1|TRBJ2-7|NA
TGTGCCAGCAGACACGGACAGGGGGCTTCCTACGAGCAGTACTTC
CASRHGQGASYEQYF
>TRBV7-6|TRBD1|TRBJ2-7|many
TGTGCCAGCAGCTTAGGATGGACAGGGGACGGGGAGCAGTACTTC
CASSLGWTGDGEQYF
>TRBV10-3|NA|TRBJ1-5|many
TGTGCCATCAGTGCAGGCAATCAGCCCCAGCATTTT
CAISAGNQPQHF
>TRBV7-9|TRBD2|TRBJ2-5|few
TGTGCCAGCGGAACGACTAGCGGGAGCGGAGAGACCCAGTACTTC
CASGTTSGSGETQYF
>TRBV7-3|TRBD1|TRBJ1-1|many
TGTGCCAGCAGCTTCAACAGGGGAACTGAAGCTTTCTTT
CASSFNRGTEAFF
>TRBV5-1|NA|TRBJ2-7|many
TGCGCCAGCAGCTTGGACAGGGCCACCTACGAGCAGTACTTC
CASSLDRATYEQYF
>TRBV6-1|NA|TRBJ1-3|many
TGTGCCAGCAGTCATGGCGGCTTCTCTGGAAACACCATATATTTT
CASSHGGFSGNTIYF
>TRBV6-1|NA|TRBJ1-5|many
TGTGCCAGCAGTGAAGAGGGTTGGGATTATAGCAATCAGCCCCAGCATTTT
CASSEEGWDYSNQPQHF
>TRBV11-2|NA|TRBJ1-1|few
TGTGCCAGCAGCTTAGTTTCGCTTGGGGATCTGAACACTGAAGCTTTCTTT
CASSLVSLGDLNTEAFF
>TRBV20-1|TRBD2|TRBJ2-2|many
TGCAGTGCTCCCACTTCAGCGGGAGGGTCCGTCACCGGGGAGCTGTTTTTT
CSAPTSAGGSVTGELFF
>TRBV20-1|NA|TRBJ1-6|many
TGCAGTGCGGACGGGTATTCACCCCTCCACTTT
CSADGYSPLHF
>TRBV12-3/TRBV12-4|NA|TRBJ2-7|NA
TGTGCCAGCAGTTTCCGCGGAATCTCCTACGAGCAGTACTTC
CASSFRGISYEQYF
>TRBV19|NA|TRBJ1-5|many
TGTGCCAGTAGTATTCGTTTTGTCGGGGGAATATCCAATCAGCCCCAGCATTTT
CASSIRFVGGISNQPQHF
>TRBV6-5|NA|TRBJ1-2|many
TGTGCCAGCAGTTACCCACAGGGTAAAGGCTACACCTTC
CASSYPQGKGYTF
>TRBV2|TRBD1|TRBJ2-5|NA
TGTGCCAGCAGTGATGACAGGGGTCGAGAGACCCAGTACTTC
CASSDDRGRETQYF
>TRBV4-1|TRBD1|TRBJ2-7|many
TGCGCCAGCAGCCCTATGGGGACAGCCTCCTACGAGCAGTACTTC
CASSPMGTASYEQYF
>TRBV12-3/TRBV12-4|NA|TRBJ2-2|many
TGTGCCAGCAGTTTAGCTGGGACCACAAAAAACCGTGGGGAGCTGTTTTTT
CASSLAGTTKNRGELFF
>TRBV20-1|TRBD1|TRBJ1-2|many
TGCAGTTCCAGGTGGGGACAGTATGGCTACACCTTC
CSSRWGQYGYTF
>TRBV20-1|TRBD2|TRBJ2-5|many
TGCAGTGCTATTCCGGGACTAGCGGGAAAAGAAGAGACCCAGTACTTC
CSAIPGLAGKEETQYF
>TRBV12-3/TRBV12-4|TRBD1|TRBJ1-2|few
TGTGCCAGCACCTGGACAGGGAGAAGCTATGGCTACACCTTC
CASTWTGRSYGYTF
>TRBV20-1|TRBD1|TRBJ1-1|many
TGCAGTGCTAGGATGGAGGGACAGGTCACAGAAGCTTTCTTT
CSARMEGQVTEAFF
>TRBV10-3|NA|TRBJ1-1|many
TGTGCCATCGGTTGGTCGAACACTGAAGCTTTCTTT
CAIGWSNTEAFF
>TRBV4-1|NA|TRBJ2-2|many
TGCGCCAGCAGCTCCTCGGAGGGGGGTGCCGGGGAGCTGTTTTTT
CASSSSEGGAGELFF
>TRBV7-2|NA|TRBJ2-7|many
TGTGCCAGCAGCCCTTATGGTCCAGGGGCCCCCTACGAGCAGTACTTC
CASSPYGPGAPYEQYF
>TRBV29-1|NA|TRBJ1-1|many
TGCAGCGTTAGGGGCCAGAACACTGAAGCTTTCTTT
CSVRGQNTEAFF
>TRBV27|NA|TRBJ1-1|NA
TGTGCCAGCAGCTTCGTGGACAGAAACACTGAAGCTTTCTTT
CASSFVDRNTEAFF
>TRBV30|NA|TRBJ1-2|few
TGTGCCTGGAGTGGGGGCCGACTCTATGGCTACACCTTC
CAWSGGRLYGYTF
>TRBV11-2|NA|TRBJ1-2|few
TGTGCCAGCAGCTCTAGTAGGAGACGGGTCGAAAAAGGCTACACCTTC
CASSSSRRRVEKGYTF
>TRBV27|TRBD1|TRBJ1-1|many
TGTGCCAGCAGTCAACAGGGGGGATACGCTGAAGCTTTCTTT
CASSQQGGYAEAFF
>TRBV30|NA|TRBJ2-2|many
TGTGCCTGGGGCCAAGGCGGGGAAGGGGAGCTGTTTTTT
CAWGQGGEGELFF
>TRBV28|TRBD1|TRBJ1-5|many
TGTGCCAGCAGTTTTTCGGACAGGGGGAATCAGCCCCAGCATTTT
CASSFSDRGNQPQHF
>TRBV20-1|TRBD2|TRBJ2-7|NA
TGCAGTGCCACCAGACTAGCAGACTACGAGCAGTACTTC
CSATRLADYEQYF
>TRBV9|NA|TRBJ2-7|many
TGTGCCAGCAGCGCACGTTTCACTTCATACGAGCAGTACTTC
CASSARFTSYEQYF
>TRBV6-1|TRBD1|TRBJ2-7|few
TGTGCCACCAAGGGGGCAGGTCGCTCCTACGAGCAGTACTTC
CATKGAGRSYEQYF
>TRBV12-5|NA|TRBJ1-5|NA
TGTGCTAGTGGTTGGCAGCGCAATCAGCCCCAGCATTTT
CASGWQRNQPQHF